Listed here are 9 T cell receptor beta chains from one sample, sequenced in a study of cytotoxic CD8 clonotypes in ibrutinib-treated CLL. Here immunoSEQ multiplex PCR was the method, and the copy in TCRdb shows in-frame clones only, minus some. The sample holds just over 45,000 clones, roughly 76% seen once. Specimen: PBMCs, collected after 12 months of ibrutinib treatment. All receptors come from a human donor with chronic lymphocytic leukemia.

The chain recombines TRBV9 with TRBJ2-3, with D perhaps TRBD2 (6 bases). Trimming took off 0 bases at V and 6 bases at J, with 8 bases between the two ends. CDR3 length: 13 amino acids. CDR1 and CDR2 from the germline V gene are SGDLS and YYNGEE. The CDR3 DNA follows: TGTGCCAGCAGCGTAGGCGGGGAGGATACGCAGTATTTT. Protein sequence: CASSVGGEDTQYF. Complete variable domain (other parts from reference TRBV9 and TRBJ2-3): DSGVTQTPKHLITATGQRVTLRCSPRSGDLSVYWYQQSLDQGLQFLIQYYNGEERAKGNILERFSAQQFPDLHSELNLSSLELGDSALYFCASSVGGEDTQYFGPGTRLTVL.

By frequency in the sample, this clone is medium-sized (0.01 to 0.1%). The chain uses TRBV19 and TRBJ1-2; a possible D gene is TRBD1 (6 bases). The CDR3 extends over 14 amino acids. Germline loops: CDR1 LNHDA, CDR2 SQIVND (reference sequence). Trimming removed 3 bases at V and 3 bases at J, with 11 bases between. The CDR3 region is CASSIWEGDYGYTF. CDR3 coding DNA: TGTGCCAGTAGTATTTGGGAGGGGGACTATGGCTACACCTTC.

This clone has a count of ten or more. V and J are TRBV6-1 and TRBJ1-5; 10 bases are shared with TRBD1. The CDR3 totals 15 residues. With V trimmed by 6 bases and J by 2 bases, 4 bases remained unmatched. Per the germline V gene, CDR1 is MNHNS and CDR2 is SASEGT. DNA for the CDR3: TGTGCCAGCAGCGGGACAGGGGACGGCAATCAGCCCCAGCATTTT. It translates to CASSGTGDGNQPQHF.

V gene TRBV7-3 combines with J gene TRBJ1-2, with 8 positions matching TRBD1. Germline assignment: CDR1 SGHTA and CDR2 FQGTGA. This CDR3 contains 16 residues. The junction had 11 bases not matched to a gene; V was cut back by 4 bases and J by 4 bases. In nucleotides, the CDR3 is TGTGCCAGCAGCTCCCGATCCCCGACAGGGGCCTATGGCTACACCTTC. It encodes CASSSRSPTGAYGYTF.

The rearrangement joins TRBV15 to TRBJ1-6, with 7 bases fitting TRBD1. V shed 2 bases and J 4 bases; nucleotides not matched to a gene: 5. The CDR3 totals 16 residues. Germline V gives CDR1 LNHNV, CDR2 YYDKDF (reference sequence). CDR3 sequence (DNA): TGTGCCACCAGCAGAACCGGGACAGCTTATAATTCACCCCTCCACTTT. Encoded protein: CATSRTGTAYNSPLHF.

In its sample, this clone ranks as medium-sized (0.01 to 0.1%). The chain has TRBV9 and TRBJ2-3; no definite D call. Trimming took off 4 bases at V and 7 bases at J, with 16 bases between the two ends. This CDR3 spans 14 amino acids. Germline values: CDR1 SGDLS, CDR2 YYNGEE. The CDR3 reads CASSSMTAPNTQYF. The CDR3 nucleotides read TGTGCCAGCAGCTCCATGACGGCCCCAAATACGCAGTATTTT.

The sample holds a few counts of this clone. The genes are TRBV7-8 and TRBJ2-2, with no clear D. The CDR3 loop spans 14 amino acids. CDR1 is SGHVS and CDR2 is FQNEAQ in the germline V gene. V lost 4 bases and J lost 1, with 7 bases in between. CDR3 sequence reads: CASSSWGNTGELFF. As DNA, the CDR3 is TGTGCCAGCAGCTCCTGGGGGAACACCGGGGAGCTGTTTTTT.

The chain combines TRBV18 with TRBJ2-7; D might be TRBD1 (6 bases). V dropped 1 base and J dropped 6 bases, with 16 bases sitting between them. The CDR3 runs 15 residues. Per germline, CDR1 KGHSH and CDR2 LQKENI. The CDR3 DNA follows: TGTGCCAGCTCACCACTCAGCACAGGGTCAGGCGAGCAGTACTTC. Residues: CASSPLSTGSGEQYF.

This clone has only a few counts. This chain uses TRBV5-8 with TRBJ1-2; the D is unclear. This CDR3 has 13 amino acids. Germline values: CDR1 SGHTS, CDR2 YDEGEE. Trimming took 4 bases from V and 0 from J, leaving 7 bases between them. CDR3 DNA sequence: TGTGCCAGCAGCCCCGATCCTAACTATGGCTACACCTTC. It specifies CASSPDPNYGYTF.